Described below is a single T cell receptor (beta chain) sequence and its context. Its binding antigen is unknown. It has no much larger one-base neighbor in the sample; base qualities were not kept. The record originates from a study of blood T cell repertoires in COVID-19 (dated by TCRdb to 2018 to 2021). Regarding the study in general: Samples covering the acute and convalescent phases of COVID-19 were provided by collaborators in the United States, Italy and Spain. The prospective study material was composed of cDNA or gDNA derived from T cells, B-cell-depleted T cells, or PBMCs. Subjects who had been exposed to COVID-19, were actively infected with it, or had recovered from it provided the deeply sampled blood TCRbeta repertoires that made up the dataset. The repertoires were released in a freely available public database intended as a resource for research on the immune response to SARS-CoV-2. The samples were drawn from the first 160 participants of the ongoing ImmuneRACE study and from 1,200 or so subjects provided by 6 global collaborators. A de-identified subject ID, COVID-19 status, age in years and sex were almost always included in the sample metadata. Where HLA class I and class II types were available, the types were taken from metadata supplied by the sample provider, not from assay-based typing.

CDR1 and CDR2 are drawn from the germline V gene: WSHSY, SAAADI. Including cysteine and phenylalanine, the CDR3 has 11 amino acids. CDR3 DNA is the only sequence kept; it has 33 bases, read in frame from the first base. The V and J ends are trimmed by 4 bases and 11 bases, leaving 11 bases between them. The immunoSEQ Assay, a bias-controlled multiplex PCR, was used to amplify TCRbeta CDR3 regions from genomic DNA. The study's own analysis went as follows. Nucleated cell counts per sample were estimated from amplification of reference gene primers within the assay. To quantify the absolute abundance of each unique TCRbeta CDR3 rearrangement, sequence reads were collapsed and filtered. For each sample, productive Simpson clonality was calculated as the square root of Simpson's diversity index across productive rearrangements. TCRdb stores this immuneACCESS table with in-frame sequences only. Part of the clones is absent; in the studies checked, under half of the shortfall reflects unresolved V genes, and no reason is known for the rest. That table furnishes V, J and clone size, whereas the DNA furnished D and trimming. Recorded for this sample are about 230,000 clones; around 82% of them occurred a single time. The top ten clones comprise roughly 8.8% of the sample.

Study-wide conclusions, independent of this receptor: Clinical and demographic metadata were provided uncurated, with the amount varying by source and participant.

Whole blood was collected in K2EDTA tubes by collaborating institutions according to the institutions' own protocols. For TCRbeta analysis, collaborator samples were shipped as frozen whole blood, as isolated PBMCs, or as DNA extracted from either sample type. The source of this sequence is a man aged 40-49 years with active or convalescent COVID-19. The V and J segments used are TRBV10-2 and TRBJ1-1; a tentative D match to TRBD1 spans 6 bases. Sample: peripheral blood. The CDR3 region has the sequence CASSGDRLAFF. Here is the DNA: TGCGCCAGCAGTGGTGACAGGCTGGCTTTCTTT.